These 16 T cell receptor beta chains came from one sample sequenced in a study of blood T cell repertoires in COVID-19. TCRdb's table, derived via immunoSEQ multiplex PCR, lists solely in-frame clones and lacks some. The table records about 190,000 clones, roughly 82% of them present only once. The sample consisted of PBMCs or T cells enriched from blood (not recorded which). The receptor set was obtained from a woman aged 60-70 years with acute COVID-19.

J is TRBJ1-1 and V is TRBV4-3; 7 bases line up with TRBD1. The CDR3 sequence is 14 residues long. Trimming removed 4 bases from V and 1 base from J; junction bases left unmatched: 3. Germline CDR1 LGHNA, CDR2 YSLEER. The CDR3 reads CASSPGQENTEAFF. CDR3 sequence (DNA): TGCGCCAGCAGCCCAGGACAGGAGAACACTGAAGCTTTCTTT.

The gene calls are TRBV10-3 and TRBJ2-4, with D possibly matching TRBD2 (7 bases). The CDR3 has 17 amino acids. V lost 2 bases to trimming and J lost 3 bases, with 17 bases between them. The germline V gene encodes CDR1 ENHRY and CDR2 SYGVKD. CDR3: CAISENAGASIKNIQYF. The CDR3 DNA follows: TGTGCCATCAGTGAGAACGCGGGGGCCTCGATCAAAAACATTCAGTACTTC.

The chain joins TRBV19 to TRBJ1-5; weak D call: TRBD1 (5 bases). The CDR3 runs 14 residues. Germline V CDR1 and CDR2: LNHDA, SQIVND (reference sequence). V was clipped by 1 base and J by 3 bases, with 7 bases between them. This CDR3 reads CASSIARDNQPQHF. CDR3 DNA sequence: TGTGCCAGTAGTATAGCCAGGGACAATCAGCCCCAGCATTTT.

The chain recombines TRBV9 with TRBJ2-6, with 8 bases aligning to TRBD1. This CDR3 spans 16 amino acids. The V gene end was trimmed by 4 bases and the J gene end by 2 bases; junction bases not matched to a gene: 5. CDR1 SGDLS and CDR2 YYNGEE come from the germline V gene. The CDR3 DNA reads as TGTGCCAGCAGCTTAGAACAGGGGGCTGGGGCCAACGTCCTGACTTTC. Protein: CASSLEQGAGANVLTF.

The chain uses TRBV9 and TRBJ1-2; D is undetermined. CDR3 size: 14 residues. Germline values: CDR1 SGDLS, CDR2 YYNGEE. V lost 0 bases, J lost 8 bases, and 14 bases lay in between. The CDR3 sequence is CASSVEAAGWGYTF. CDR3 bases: TGTGCCAGCAGCGTAGAGGCGGCGGGGTGGGGCTACACCTTC.

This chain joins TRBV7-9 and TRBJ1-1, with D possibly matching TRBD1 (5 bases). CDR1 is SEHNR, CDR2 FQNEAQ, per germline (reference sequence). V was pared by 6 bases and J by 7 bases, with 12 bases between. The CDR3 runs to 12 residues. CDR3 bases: TGTGCCAGCAGTGTCAGGGAAAGTGAAGCTTTCTTT. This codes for CASSVRESEAFF.

CDR3 loop: CASSQDEGQGSIQYF. The CDR3 DNA follows: TGCGCCAGCAGCCAAGATGAAGGGCAGGGTAGTATTCAGTACTTC. This rearrangement joins TRBV4-3 to TRBJ2-4; the D gene is possibly TRBD1 (5 bases). The germline gives CDR1 LGHNA, CDR2 YSLEER. The CDR3 is 15 residues long. Trimming cost V 0 bases and J 10 bases, with 16 bases left between them.

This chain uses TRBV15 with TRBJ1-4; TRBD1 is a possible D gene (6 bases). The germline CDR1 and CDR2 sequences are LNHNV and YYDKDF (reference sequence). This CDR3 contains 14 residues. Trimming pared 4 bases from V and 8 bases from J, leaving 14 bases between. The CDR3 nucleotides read TGTGCCACCAGCACCGGGACAAGAGGGGAAAAACTGTTTTTT. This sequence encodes CATSTGTRGEKLFF.

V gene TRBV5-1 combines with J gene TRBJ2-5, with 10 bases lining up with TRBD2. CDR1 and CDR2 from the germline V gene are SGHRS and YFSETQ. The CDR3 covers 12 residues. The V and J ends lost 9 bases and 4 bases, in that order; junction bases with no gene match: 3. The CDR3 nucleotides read TGCGCCACCAGACTAGCGGGAGAGACCCAGTACTTC. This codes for CATRLAGETQYF.

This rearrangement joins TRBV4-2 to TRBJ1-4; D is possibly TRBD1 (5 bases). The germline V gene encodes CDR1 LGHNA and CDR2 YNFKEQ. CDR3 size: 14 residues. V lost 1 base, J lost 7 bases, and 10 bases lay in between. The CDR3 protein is CASSQAGKGEKLFF. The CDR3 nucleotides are TGTGCCAGCAGCCAAGCAGGGAAAGGTGAAAAACTGTTTTTT.

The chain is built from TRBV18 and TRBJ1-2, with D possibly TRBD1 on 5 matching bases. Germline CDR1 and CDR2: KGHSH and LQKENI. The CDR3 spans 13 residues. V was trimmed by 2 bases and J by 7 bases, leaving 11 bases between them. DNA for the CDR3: TGTGCCAGCTCACCAGGGGCCACGGGTGGCTACACCTTC. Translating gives CASSPGATGGYTF.

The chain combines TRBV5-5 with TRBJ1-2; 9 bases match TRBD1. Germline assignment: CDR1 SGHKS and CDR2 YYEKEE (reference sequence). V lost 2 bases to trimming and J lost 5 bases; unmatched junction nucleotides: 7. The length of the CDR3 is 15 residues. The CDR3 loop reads CASSLITGTGYGYTF. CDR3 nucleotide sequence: TGTGCCAGCAGCTTAATAACCGGGACAGGGTATGGCTACACCTTC. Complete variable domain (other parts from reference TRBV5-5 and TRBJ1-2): DAGVTQSPTHLIKTRGQQVTLRCSPISGHKSVSWYQQVLGQGPQFIFQYYEKEERGRGNFPDRFSARQFPNYSSELNVNALLLGDSALYLCASSLITGTGYGYTFGSGTRLTVV.

CDR3 DNA: TGTGCCAGCAGTGCGGGACAGTTCCCCTACAATGAGCAGTTCTTC. It specifies CASSAGQFPYNEQFF. J is TRBJ2-1 and V is TRBV6-4; the match to TRBD1 covers 7 bases. The ends lost 4 bases at V and 2 bases at J; junction bases unmatched: 5. Germline V gene sequence: CDR1 MRHNA, CDR2 SNTAGT. CDR3 length: 15 amino acids.

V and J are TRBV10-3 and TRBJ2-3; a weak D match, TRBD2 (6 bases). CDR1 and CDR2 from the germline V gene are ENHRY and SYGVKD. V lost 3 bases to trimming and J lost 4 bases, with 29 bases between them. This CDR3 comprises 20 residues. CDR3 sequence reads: CAISEKVQRVAVSLADTQYF. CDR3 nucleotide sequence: TGTGCCATCAGTGAAAAGGTCCAGCGGGTGGCCGTCTCCCTCGCAGATACGCAGTATTTT.

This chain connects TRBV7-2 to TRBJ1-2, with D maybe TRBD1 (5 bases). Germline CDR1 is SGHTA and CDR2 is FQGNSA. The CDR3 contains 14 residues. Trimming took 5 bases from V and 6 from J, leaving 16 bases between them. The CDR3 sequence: CASSPREQGHGYTF. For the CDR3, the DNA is TGTGCCAGCAGCCCCCGAGAGCAGGGCCATGGCTACACCTTC.

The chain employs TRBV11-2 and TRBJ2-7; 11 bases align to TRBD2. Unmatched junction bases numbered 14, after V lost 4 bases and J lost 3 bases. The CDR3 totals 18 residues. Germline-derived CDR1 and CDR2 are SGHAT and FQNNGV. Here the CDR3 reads CASSSRYILAGAFYEQYF. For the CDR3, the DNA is TGTGCCAGCAGCTCGAGGTATATACTAGCGGGAGCGTTCTACGAGCAGTACTTC.